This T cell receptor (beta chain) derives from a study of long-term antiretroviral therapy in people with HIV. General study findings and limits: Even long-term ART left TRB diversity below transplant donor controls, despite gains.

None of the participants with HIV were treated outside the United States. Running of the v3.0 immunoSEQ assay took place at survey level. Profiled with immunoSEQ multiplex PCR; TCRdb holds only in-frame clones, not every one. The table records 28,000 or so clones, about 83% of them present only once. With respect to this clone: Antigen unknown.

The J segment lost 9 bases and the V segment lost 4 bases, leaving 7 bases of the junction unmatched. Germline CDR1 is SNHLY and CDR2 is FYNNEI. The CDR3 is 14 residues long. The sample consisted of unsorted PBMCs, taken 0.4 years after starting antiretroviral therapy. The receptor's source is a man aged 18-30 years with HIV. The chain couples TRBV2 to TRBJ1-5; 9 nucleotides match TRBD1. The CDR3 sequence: CASSGGQGLRPQHF. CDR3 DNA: TGTGCCAGCAGTGGGGGACAGGGATTAAGGCCCCAGCATTTT.